Detailed here is one T cell receptor (beta chain). What it binds is not known. This sample was included in a study of CD8 T cells in Susac syndrome. The authors carried out high-throughput sequencing of TCR beta. They applied it to CD8+ and CD4+ T cells obtained from blood. The control participants were healthy donors, and these controls were matched with respect to both age and sex. Study observations and caveats: It was acknowledged in the study that the number of individuals who were included in its TCR sequencing and HLA analysis was relatively small.

Random hexamers primed reverse transcription of 0.5 to 1 ug RNA. TCR beta CDR3 was amplified by immunoSEQ covering 54 Vbeta and 13 Jbeta. TCRdb reprocessed the immunoSEQ multiplex PCR reads with MiXCR, giving one entry per CDR3 protein. There are 180,000 or so distinct CDR3 sequences in the sample; about 95% occur only once, and over 0.12% lies in the top ten. V dropped 4 bases and J dropped 2 bases, with 13 bases sitting between them. The CDR3 loop spans 14 amino acids. Per germline, CDR1 SGHRS and CDR2 YFSETQ. The chain carries TRBV5-1 and TRBJ2-7; TRBD1 is a possible D gene (6 bases). The TCR was taken from a human donor in good health. The sample was CD4+ T cells from PBMCs. CDR3 bases: TGCGCCAGCAGCGGCGGACAGCCCCCCTACGAGCAGTACTTC. It is translated as CASSGGQPPYEQYF.